Described below is a single T cell receptor (beta chain) sequence and its context. This record comes from a study of blood T cell repertoires in COVID-19. Study information: Acute-phase and convalescent COVID-19 samples originated in the United States, Italy and Spain.

In the source study's methods: Nucleated cell counts were estimated from reference gene primer amplification. TCRdb's copy holds only in-frame clones and misses some; the assay was immunoSEQ multiplex PCR. From that table come the V and J calls and clone size; the DNA was used to work out D and trimming. The profile covers roughly 59,000 clones, with around 79% appearing a single time and around 9.7% taken by the ten largest. This sequence originates from a human donor in a cohort sampled during active COVID-19. Sample: peripheral blood.

The CDR3 DNA follows: TGTGCCAGCAGCCAAGATCTAGCCGGAGGGAATGAGCAGTTCTTC. This sequence encodes CASSQDLAGGNEQFF. V is TRBV4-2 and J is TRBJ2-1; tentative D call: TRBD2 (6 bases). V was shortened by 0 bases and J by 7 bases, with 13 bases between the two germline ends. CDR1 is LGHNA, CDR2 YNFKEQ, per germline. The CDR3 covers 15 residues.